The 3 T cell receptor beta chains reported below all come from one sample, sequenced in a study of blood T cell repertoires in COVID-19. Clones were sequenced by immunoSEQ multiplex PCR, and TCRdb holds only the in-frame ones, with some missing. The sample lists under 500,000 clones; roughly 85% were seen once. The material sequenced was PBMCs or T cells enriched from blood (not recorded which). These receptors all stem from a young woman with acute COVID-19.

The chain joins TRBV29-1 to TRBJ1-1; unclear D gene. Per germline, CDR1 SQVTM and CDR2 ANQGSEA. The CDR3 sequence is 14 residues long. V was pared by 4 bases and J by 1 base, with 13 bases between. The CDR3 sequence: CSVGLLMGNTEAFF. CDR3 nucleotide sequence: TGCAGCGTTGGACTTTTAATGGGGAACACTGAAGCTTTCTTT.

This clone was seen a handful of times. The chain has TRBV27 and TRBJ2-7; D call uncertain. Germline V gene lookup returns CDR1 MNHEY and CDR2 SMNVEV (reference sequence). Trimming shortened V by 3 bases and J by 0 bases, and 12 bases separated the two germline ends. The CDR3 runs 15 residues. CDR3 bases: TGTGCCAGCAGTTTTCGACACCTTAACTCCTACGAGCAGTACTTC. Residues: CASSFRHLNSYEQYF.

The chain couples TRBV11-2 to TRBJ1-5, with D possibly being TRBD1 (6 bases). Per the germline V gene, CDR1 is SGHAT and CDR2 is FQNNGV. CDR3 length: 14 residues. Trimming left V 3 bases short and J 5 bases short, with 11 bases between. CDR3 nucleotides: TGTGCCAGCAGCTTCCAACAGGGTGATCAGCCCCAGCATTTT. Translated: CASSFQQGDQPQHF.